This is a list of T cell receptor beta chains from one sample in a study of blood T cell repertoires in COVID-19. Profiled with immunoSEQ multiplex PCR; TCRdb holds only in-frame clones, not every one. This sample has 50,000 to 60,000 clones, with more than 65% found just once. The sequenced sample consisted of peripheral blood. The source is a man at least 80 years old with COVID-19, enrolled during active disease. Each CDR3 is given with its conserved first and last residue. Each record gives: clone size, J gene, CDR3 length, D gene, V gene, CDR3 DNA, CDR3 protein. The D gene is left open where the match is weak. A row's size may be missing; if present it is once, few, many or a size class.

abundance: NA; j_gene: TRBJ1-2; len: 13; d_gene: TRBD1; v_gene: TRBV6-4; CDR3nt: TGTGCCAGCAGGGACAGGGGTAACTATGGCTACACCTTC; CDR3aa: CASRDRGNYGYTF
abundance: NA; j_gene: TRBJ2-3; len: 11; d_gene: NA; v_gene: TRBV7-9; CDR3nt: TGTGCCAGCAGCTTAGGGGCGGGATACCTTTTT; CDR3aa: CASSLGAGYLF
abundance: NA; j_gene: TRBJ1-5; len: 12; d_gene: NA; v_gene: TRBV30; CDR3nt: TGTGCCTGGAGTGGGAGTAATCAGCCCCAGCATTTT; CDR3aa: CAWSGSNQPQHF
abundance: NA; j_gene: TRBJ1-6; len: 17; d_gene: TRBD1; v_gene: TRBV18; CDR3nt: TGTGCCAGCTCACCACCGACGGGCAGGGGGCAGGGTTCACCCCTCCACTTT; CDR3aa: CASSPPTGRGQGSPLHF
abundance: NA; j_gene: TRBJ1-6; len: 17; d_gene: TRBD1; v_gene: TRBV28; CDR3nt: TGTGCCAGCACCTCTTCCAGGGGGGGGACAGGGGATTCACCCCTCCACTTT; CDR3aa: CASTSSRGGTGDSPLHF
abundance: NA; j_gene: TRBJ2-1; len: 13; d_gene: NA; v_gene: TRBV18; CDR3nt: TGTGCCAGCTCGGAATCAGGGGAAGGTGAGCAGTTCTTC; CDR3aa: CASSESGEGEQFF
abundance: NA; j_gene: TRBJ1-1; len: 14; d_gene: TRBD1; v_gene: TRBV3-1/TRBV3-2; CDR3nt: TGTGCCAGCAGCACCCGGGACAGGGGCACTGAAGCTTTCTTT; CDR3aa: CASSTRDRGTEAFF
abundance: NA; j_gene: TRBJ2-2; len: 17; d_gene: TRBD1; v_gene: TRBV4-3; CDR3nt: TGCGCCAGCAGCCAAGAGTGGGACAGGGGGAACACCGGGGAGCTGTTTTTT; CDR3aa: CASSQEWDRGNTGELFF
abundance: NA; j_gene: TRBJ1-5; len: 15; d_gene: NA; v_gene: TRBV11-3; CDR3nt: TGTGCCAGCAGCTTCACAGGTATCGGCAATCAGCCCCAGCATTTT; CDR3aa: CASSFTGIGNQPQHF
abundance: once; j_gene: TRBJ1-1; len: 14; d_gene: TRBD1; v_gene: TRBV11-3; CDR3nt: TGTGCCAGCAGCTTTGGACAGGGGTCGGCTGAAGCTTTCTTT; CDR3aa: CASSFGQGSAEAFF
abundance: NA; j_gene: TRBJ2-1; len: 12; d_gene: NA; v_gene: TRBV20-1; CDR3nt: TGCAGTGCTAGTAGCCCGGTCAATGAGCAGTTCTTC; CDR3aa: CSASSPVNEQFF
abundance: NA; j_gene: TRBJ1-1; len: 15; d_gene: TRBD1; v_gene: TRBV5-4; CDR3nt: TGTGCCAGCGGGCCATACAGGGGGGGGAACACTGAAGCTTTCTTT; CDR3aa: CASGPYRGGNTEAFF
abundance: NA; j_gene: TRBJ2-7; len: 14; d_gene: NA; v_gene: TRBV6-7; CDR3nt: TGTGCCAGCAGTGACAACCACCAGGGCCACGAGCAGTACTTC; CDR3aa: CASSDNHQGHEQYF
abundance: NA; j_gene: TRBJ2-1; len: 17; d_gene: TRBD2; v_gene: TRBV3-1/TRBV3-2; CDR3nt: TGTGCCAGCAGCCAACAAGGGACTAGCGGGCCTTACAATGAGCAGTTCTTC; CDR3aa: CASSQQGTSGPYNEQFF
abundance: few; j_gene: TRBJ2-5; len: 16; d_gene: TRBD1; v_gene: TRBV7-9; CDR3nt: TGTGCCAGCAGCTTAACCCGGGACAGGGGTTGGGAGACCCAGTACTTC; CDR3aa: CASSLTRDRGWETQYF
abundance: NA; j_gene: TRBJ2-5; len: 10; d_gene: NA; v_gene: TRBV20-1; CDR3nt: TGCAGTGCCAAACAAGAGACCCAGTACTTC; CDR3aa: CSAKQETQYF
abundance: NA; j_gene: TRBJ2-3; len: 15; d_gene: TRBD2; v_gene: TRBV3-1/TRBV3-2; CDR3nt: TGTGCCAGCAGCCAAGCCGGGACTAGCCAGGATACGCAGTATTTT; CDR3aa: CASSQAGTSQDTQYF
abundance: NA; j_gene: TRBJ1-5; len: 17; d_gene: NA; v_gene: TRBV4-2; CDR3nt: TGTGCCAGCAGCCAAGATACGCGGGGGGCGGGGGATCAGCCCCAGCATTTT; CDR3aa: CASSQDTRGAGDQPQHF
abundance: NA; j_gene: TRBJ2-5; len: 16; d_gene: TRBD2; v_gene: TRBV11-3; CDR3nt: TGTGCCAGCAGCACCCCGGGACTAGCGGGAGGAGAGACCCAGTACTTC; CDR3aa: CASSTPGLAGGETQYF
abundance: NA; j_gene: TRBJ2-5; len: 11; d_gene: NA; v_gene: TRBV7-9; CDR3nt: TGTGCCAGCAGCTACGAGGAGACCCAGTACTTC; CDR3aa: CASSYEETQYF
abundance: NA; j_gene: TRBJ1-2; len: 13; d_gene: NA; v_gene: TRBV5-4; CDR3nt: TGTGCCAGCAGCTTGGACAGCTACTATGGCTACACCTTC; CDR3aa: CASSLDSYYGYTF
abundance: NA; j_gene: TRBJ1-2; len: 14; d_gene: NA; v_gene: TRBV14; CDR3nt: TGTGCCAGCAGCCAAGCGGGGGGACCCTATGGCTACACCTTC; CDR3aa: CASSQAGGPYGYTF
abundance: NA; j_gene: TRBJ2-2; len: 19; d_gene: TRBD1; v_gene: TRBV6-6; CDR3nt: TGTGCCAGCAGTCTCCACCCGCCGATAGGGACAGGGAACACCGGGGAGCTGTTTTTT; CDR3aa: CASSLHPPIGTGNTGELFF
abundance: once; j_gene: TRBJ2-3; len: 13; d_gene: NA; v_gene: TRBV7-2; CDR3nt: TGTGCCAGCAGCTTAGCGAGGGAAGATACGCAGTATTTT; CDR3aa: CASSLAREDTQYF